This is a list of T cell receptor beta chains from one sample in a study of T cell repertoires in cytomegalovirus infection. A single record per CDR3 protein comes from TCRdb applying MiXCR to the reads. This repertoire shows over 200,000 distinct CDR3 sequences, 12% to 15% found once; its top ten account for roughly 8.7%. Sequenced: PBMCs. The receptor source for this set is a human donor in good health (CMV status not recorded). Some clones in this sample may be carry-over from other donors' samples. CDR3s include the opening cysteine and the closing phenylalanine or tryptophan. Fields, in order: V gene, J gene, D gene, clone size, CDR3 DNA, CDR3 protein. D genes are given only for firm matches. Expanded clones get a size class; other rows say once, few or many, or leave the size out.

TRBV12-3/TRBV12-4	TRBJ1-1	-	many	TGTGCCAGCACCCCGGGGAATCCTGAAGCTTTCTTT	CASTPGNPEAFF
TRBV24-1	TRBJ2-3	-	-	TGTGCCACCAGTGATCGCAGAGACCACACAGATACGCAGTATTTT	CATSDRRDHTDTQYF
TRBV19	TRBJ2-1	TRBD2	few	TGTGCCAGTAGTCCCCGCCCTAGCGGGACCACCTACAATGAGCAGTTCTTC	CASSPRPSGTTYNEQFF
TRBV7-2	TRBJ2-5	TRBD2	many	TGTGCCAGCAGCATCAGCGGGAGGGAAGAGACCCAGTACTTC	CASSISGREETQYF
TRBV7-9	TRBJ2-3	-	many	TGTGCCAGCAGGACTAGGGTCACAGATACGCAGTATTTT	CASRTRVTDTQYF
TRBV11-2	TRBJ1-5	-	-	TGTGCCAGCAGCTTAAATAATCAGCCCCAGCATTTT	CASSLNNQPQHF
TRBV7-2	TRBJ1-6	TRBD1	many	TGTGCCAGCAGCCAGCAGACAGGGGTTAATTCACCCCTCCACTTT	CASSQQTGVNSPLHF
TRBV5-1	TRBJ2-5	-	-	TGCGCCAGCAGCTTTCGGATCGGAGAGACCCAGTACTTC	CASSFRIGETQYF
TRBV5-5	TRBJ1-4	-	few	TGTGCCAGCAGCTTCACGTTCACGGACGGTTATAATGAAAAACTGTTTTTT	CASSFTFTDGYNEKLFF
TRBV20-1	TRBJ2-7	TRBD1	many	TGCAGTGCTGGGCCGGGACAGACCCACGAGCAGTACTTC	CSAGPGQTHEQYF
TRBV5-5	TRBJ2-3	-	many	TGTGCCAGCAGCTTGGGAGGGATATTCACAGATACGCAGTATTTT	CASSLGGIFTDTQYF
TRBV3-1	TRBJ1-1	-	-	TGTGCCAGCAGCCAGGTGGGGGGGTTGAACACTGAAGCTTTCTTT	CASSQVGGLNTEAFF
TRBV4-1	TRBJ2-2	-	many	TGCGCCAGCAGCCAGCATCGAGAGGGGGGGACCGGGGAGCTGTTTTTT	CASSQHREGGTGELFF
TRBV6-2/TRBV6-3	TRBJ2-7	-	many	TGTGCCAGCAGACATGGGGGCGCCGCGACCTACGAGCAGTACTTC	CASRHGGAATYEQYF
TRBV7-2	TRBJ2-2	-	medium-sized	TGTGCCAGCAGTTTCGCGAACACCGGGGAGCTGTTTTTT	CASSFANTGELFF
TRBV7-9	TRBJ1-2	-	-	TGTGCCAGCAGCTTTCAGTCCCATGGCTACACCTTC	CASSFQSHGYTF
TRBV29-1	TRBJ2-1	-	-	TGCAGCGTTGAAGGGGTCATTGGGGCAGCACCGAACAATGAGCAGTTCTTC	CSVEGVIGAAPNNEQFF
TRBV12-3/TRBV12-4	TRBJ1-6	-	-	TGTGCCAGCAGTTTAGAAACAGGGAGTTCACCCCTCCACTTT	CASSLETGSSPLHF
TRBV11-2	TRBJ1-5	-	-	TGTGCCAGCAGCTTAGATAATGTTCAGCCCCAGCATTTT	CASSLDNVQPQHF
TRBV7-2	TRBJ2-1	-	many	TGTGCCAGCAGCCCCGGGGGGCTTCGCAATGAGCAGTTCTTC	CASSPGGLRNEQFF
TRBV7-3	TRBJ1-1	-	many	TGTGCCAGCAGCTTAACCTTCTTGACAGAAGCTTTCTTT	CASSLTFLTEAFF
TRBV2	TRBJ2-7	-	-	TGTGCCCAGCGTGGGGACTCCTACGAGCAGTACTTC	CAQRGDSYEQYF